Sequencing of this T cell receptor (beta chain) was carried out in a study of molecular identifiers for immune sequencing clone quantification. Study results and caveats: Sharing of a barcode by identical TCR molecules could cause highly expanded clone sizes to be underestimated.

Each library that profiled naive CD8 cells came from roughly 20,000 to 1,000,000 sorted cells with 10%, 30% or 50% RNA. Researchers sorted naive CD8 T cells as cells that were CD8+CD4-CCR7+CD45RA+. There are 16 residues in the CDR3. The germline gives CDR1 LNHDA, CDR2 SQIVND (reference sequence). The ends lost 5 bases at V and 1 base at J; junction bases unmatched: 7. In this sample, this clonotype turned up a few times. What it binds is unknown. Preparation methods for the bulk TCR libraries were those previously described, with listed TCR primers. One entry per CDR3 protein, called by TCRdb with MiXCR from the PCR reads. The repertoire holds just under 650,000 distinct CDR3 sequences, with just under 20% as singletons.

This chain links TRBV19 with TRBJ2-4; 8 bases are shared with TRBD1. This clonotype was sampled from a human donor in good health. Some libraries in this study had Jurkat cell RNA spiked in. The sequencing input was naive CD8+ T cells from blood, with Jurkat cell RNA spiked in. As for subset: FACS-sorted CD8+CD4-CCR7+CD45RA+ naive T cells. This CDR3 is CASSPRDRLAKNIQYF. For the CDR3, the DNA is TGTGCCAGTAGTCCCCGGGACAGGCTTGCCAAAAACATTCAGTACTTC. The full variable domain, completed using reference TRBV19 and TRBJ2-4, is DGGITQSPKYLFRKEGQNVTLSCEQNLNHDAMYWYRQDPGQGLRLIYYSQIVNDFQKGDIAEGYSVSREKKESFPLTVTSAQKNPTAFYLCASSPRDRLAKNIQYFGAGTRLSVL.